A single sample gave rise to the 8 T cell receptor beta chains below, sequenced in a study of T cell responses to AZD1222 COVID-19 vaccine. Assay used: immunoSEQ multiplex PCR; TCRdb lists only in-frame clones, some missing. Of 99,000 or so clones in the sample, approximately 86% were seen once. The material was peripheral blood, obtained 28 days after the second dose of the MenACWY control vaccine. The receptors come from an adult who received the MenACWY meningococcal vaccine as a control.

The chain is built from TRBV7-2 and TRBJ2-2; the D gene could be TRBD1 or TRBD2 (5 bases each). CDR1 is SGHTA, CDR2 FQGNSA, per germline. Trimming removed 3 bases from V and 14 bases from J, with 19 bases in between. The CDR3 length is 14 residues. The CDR3 loop reads CASSLRRPGRGLFF. CDR3 DNA: TGTGCCAGCAGCTTGAGGCGCCCGGGACGAGGTCTGTTTTTT.

The chain uses TRBV11-3 and TRBJ2-3; possibly TRBD1 for D (6 bases). V was clipped by 1 base and J by 0 bases, with 11 bases between them. The CDR3 is 16 residues long. Germline CDR1 is SGHNT and CDR2 is YENEEA. The CDR3 loop is CASSLGRGQSTDTQYF. The CDR3 bases are TGTGCCAGCAGCTTAGGTCGAGGACAGAGCACAGATACGCAGTATTTT.

The rearrangement joins TRBV4-3 to TRBJ2-3; D is uncertain. V was trimmed by 0 bases and J by 6 bases, leaving 7 bases between them. CDR3 length: 13 residues. Germline V gene sequence: CDR1 LGHNA, CDR2 YSLEER. CDR3 protein: CASSQDGGDTQYF. The CDR3 bases are TGCGCCAGCAGCCAAGATGGTGGGGATACGCAGTATTTT.

V usage is TRBV4-2 and J usage is TRBJ1-1, with 8 bases fitting TRBD1. J lost 1 base, V lost 4 bases, and 14 bases had no gene match. Germline V gene sequence: CDR1 LGHNA, CDR2 YNFKEQ. The CDR3 is made up of 18 amino acids. The CDR3 DNA is TGTGCCAGCAGCCTACGACCTCTAAGACAGGGGACGAACACTGAAGCTTTCTTT. It specifies CASSLRPLRQGTNTEAFF.

This sequence joins TRBV5-6 and TRBJ1-5; D gene uncertain. The CDR3 has 13 residues. The ends were cut back, 3 bases at V and 3 bases at J, with 7 bases in the middle. The germline V gene encodes CDR1 SGHDT and CDR2 YYEEEE. This CDR3 is CASSWGANQPQHF. CDR3 DNA sequence: TGTGCCAGCAGCTGGGGAGCCAATCAGCCCCAGCATTTT.

This clone was detected a few times. The chain joins TRBV29-1 to TRBJ1-1, with D unresolved. V was shortened by 6 bases and J by 0 bases, with 8 bases between the two germline ends. Germline V lookup: CDR1 SQVTM, CDR2 ANQGSEA. The CDR3 runs to 12 residues. CDR3 nucleotides: TGCAGCGTAAACAGCATGAACACTGAAGCTTTCTTT. It is translated as CSVNSMNTEAFF.

The CDR3 here is CASSLEGNEQFF. The CDR3 DNA follows: TGCGCCAGCAGCTTGGAAGGGAATGAGCAGTTCTTC. V and J are TRBV5-1 and TRBJ2-1; D unclear. The CDR3 covers 12 residues. V lost 0 bases to trimming and J lost 7 bases, with 5 bases between them. Germline CDR1 is SGHRS and CDR2 is YFSETQ.

The chain combines TRBV4-3 with TRBJ1-2, with TRBD1 identical over 8 bases. This CDR3 contains 16 residues. CDR1 and CDR2 (germline): LGHNA, YSLEER. V gave up 4 bases and J gave up 7 bases; unmatched junction bases: 14. The CDR3 DNA reads as TGCGCCAGCAGCCCCCAGAGTGGGGGCAGGGGGCTTGGCTACACCTTC. It yields the protein CASSPQSGGRGLGYTF.